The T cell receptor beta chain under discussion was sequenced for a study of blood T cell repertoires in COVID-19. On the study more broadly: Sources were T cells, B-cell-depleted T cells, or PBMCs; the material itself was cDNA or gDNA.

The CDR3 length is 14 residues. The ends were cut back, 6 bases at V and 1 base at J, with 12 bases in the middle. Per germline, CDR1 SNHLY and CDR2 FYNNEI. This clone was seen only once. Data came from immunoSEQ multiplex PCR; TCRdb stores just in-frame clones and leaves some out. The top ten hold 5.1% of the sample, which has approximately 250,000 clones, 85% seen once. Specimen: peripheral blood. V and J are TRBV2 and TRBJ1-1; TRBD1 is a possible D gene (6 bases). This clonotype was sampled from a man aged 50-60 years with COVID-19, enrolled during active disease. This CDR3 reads CASRAAGANTEAFF. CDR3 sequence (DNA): TGTGCCAGCAGGGCGGCGGGGGCGAACACTGAAGCTTTCTTT.